This T cell receptor (beta chain) was sequenced during a study of CD8+ T cells in alopecia areata. Treatment described: oral pan-JAK inhibitor, 5-10 mg twice daily. RNA was isolated and reverse transcribed to cDNA, the sequencing template. This table comes from immunoSEQ multiplex PCR, and its TCRdb copy is limited to in-frame clones, with some not included. This table has around 140,000 clones, around 86% appearing once. General study findings and limits: There were many expanded lesional clones persisting in scalp and blood during tofacitinib.

This clone was found a few times. Its matching antigen is unknown. This CDR3 is 14 amino acids long. CDR1 and CDR2 from the germline V gene are SNHLY and FYNNEI. After removal of 6 bases from V and 3 bases from J, the junction contained 6 bases not matched to a gene. This receptor was obtained from a human donor with alopecia areata. The starting material was CD8+ T cells sorted from blood, obtained at week 4, from a patient treated with tofacitinib. The chain has TRBV2 and TRBJ1-2; 8 nucleotides align to TRBD1. The chain's CDR3 is CASRNPGQDYGYTF. CDR3 DNA sequence: TGTGCCAGCAGAAATCCGGGACAGGACTATGGCTACACCTTC.